Listed below are T cell receptor beta chains from one sample, sequenced in a study of blood T cell repertoires in COVID-19. The method was immunoSEQ multiplex PCR; TCRdb's version includes in-frame clones alone and lacks a portion of them. The sample records approximately 200,000 clones, 65% to 80% being singletons. The specimen was peripheral blood. These receptor sequences come from a woman between 45 and 60 years old with acute or convalescent COVID-19. CDR3s leave out the opening cysteine and the closing phenylalanine or tryptophan.

j_gene: TRBJ1-2; v_gene: TRBV27; CDR3aa: ASSSRDRGYGYT
j_gene: TRBJ1-1; v_gene: TRBV27; CDR3aa: ASKGAGLNTEAF
j_gene: TRBJ2-7; v_gene: TRBV24-1; CDR3aa: ATSEGQGREQY
j_gene: TRBJ2-7; v_gene: TRBV10-3; CDR3aa: AISRDSYEQY
j_gene: TRBJ2-1; v_gene: TRBV15; CDR3aa: ATSRDKGESYNEQF
j_gene: TRBJ2-2; v_gene: TRBV10-3; CDR3aa: AISARDRVKFGTGELF
j_gene: TRBJ1-1; v_gene: TRBV12-3/TRBV12-4; CDR3aa: ASSLGGWTEAF
j_gene: TRBJ1-2; v_gene: TRBV30; CDR3aa: AWRGDTQFGGYT
j_gene: TRBJ2-7; v_gene: TRBV12-5; CDR3aa: ASLKGGSDYEQY
j_gene: TRBJ2-3; v_gene: TRBV4-1; CDR3aa: ASSQDWSTYTDTQY
j_gene: TRBJ1-6; v_gene: TRBV2; CDR3aa: ATGVARNSPLH
j_gene: TRBJ1-1; v_gene: TRBV5-5; CDR3aa: ASSPTVSEAF
j_gene: TRBJ2-1; v_gene: TRBV20-1; CDR3aa: SAIAEGWQF
j_gene: TRBJ2-1; v_gene: TRBV5-1; CDR3aa: ASTHSSSYNEQF